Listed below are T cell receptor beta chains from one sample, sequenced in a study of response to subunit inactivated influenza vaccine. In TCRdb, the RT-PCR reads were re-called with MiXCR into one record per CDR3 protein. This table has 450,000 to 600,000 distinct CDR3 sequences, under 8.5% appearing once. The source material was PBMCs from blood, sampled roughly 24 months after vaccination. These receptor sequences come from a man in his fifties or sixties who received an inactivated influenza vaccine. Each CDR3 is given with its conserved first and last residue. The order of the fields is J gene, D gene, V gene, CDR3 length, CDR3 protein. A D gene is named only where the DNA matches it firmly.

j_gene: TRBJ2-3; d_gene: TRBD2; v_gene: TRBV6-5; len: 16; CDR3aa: CASSYAAGDLTDTQYF
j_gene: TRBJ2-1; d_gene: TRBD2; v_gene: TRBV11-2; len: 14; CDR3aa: CASSPSGGSNEQFF
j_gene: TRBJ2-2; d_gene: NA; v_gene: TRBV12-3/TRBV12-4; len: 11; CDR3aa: CASSSGGELFF
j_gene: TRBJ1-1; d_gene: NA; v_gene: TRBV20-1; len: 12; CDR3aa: CRGTAMNTEAFF
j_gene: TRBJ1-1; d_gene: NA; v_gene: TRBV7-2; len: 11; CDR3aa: CASSLYPEAFF
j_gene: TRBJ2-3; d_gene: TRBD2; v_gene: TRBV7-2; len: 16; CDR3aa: CASSWREGLGTDTQYF
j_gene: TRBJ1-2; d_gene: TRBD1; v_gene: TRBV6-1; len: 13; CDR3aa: CASSKTGASGYTF
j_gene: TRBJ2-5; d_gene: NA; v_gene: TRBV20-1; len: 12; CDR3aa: CSAKEGEETQYF
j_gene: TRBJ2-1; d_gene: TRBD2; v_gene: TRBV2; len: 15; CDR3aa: CASTISGRAVNEQFF
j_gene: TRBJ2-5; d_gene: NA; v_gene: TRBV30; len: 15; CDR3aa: CAWSADVGGGETQYF
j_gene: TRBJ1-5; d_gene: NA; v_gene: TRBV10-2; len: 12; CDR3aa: CASSEGLEPQHF
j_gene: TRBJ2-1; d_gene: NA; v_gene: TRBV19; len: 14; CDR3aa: CASRNLIVSGEQFF
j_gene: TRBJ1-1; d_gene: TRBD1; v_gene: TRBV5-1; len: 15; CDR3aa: CASSLDGQEIRGAFF
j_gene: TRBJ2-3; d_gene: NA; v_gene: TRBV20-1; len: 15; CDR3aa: CSAATLAEYTDTQYF
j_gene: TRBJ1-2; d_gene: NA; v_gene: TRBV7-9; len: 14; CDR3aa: CASSNIRGIEGYTF
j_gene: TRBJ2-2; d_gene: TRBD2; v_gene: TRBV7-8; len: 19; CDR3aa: CASSLVSSGRAGMTGELFF
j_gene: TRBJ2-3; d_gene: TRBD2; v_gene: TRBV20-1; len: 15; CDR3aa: CSATGLAKSTDTQYF
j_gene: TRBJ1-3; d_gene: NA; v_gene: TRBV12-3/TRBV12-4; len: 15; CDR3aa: CASRVAGFSGNTIYF
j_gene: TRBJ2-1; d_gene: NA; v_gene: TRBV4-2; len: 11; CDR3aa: CASSQGVEQFF
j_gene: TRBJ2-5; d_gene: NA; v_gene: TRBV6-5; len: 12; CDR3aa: CASWSRQETQYF
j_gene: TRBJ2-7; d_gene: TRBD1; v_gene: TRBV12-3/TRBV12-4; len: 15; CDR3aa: CASSLGQEPTYEQYF
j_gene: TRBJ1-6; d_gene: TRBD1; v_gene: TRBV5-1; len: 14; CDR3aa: CASSEGQGNSPLHF
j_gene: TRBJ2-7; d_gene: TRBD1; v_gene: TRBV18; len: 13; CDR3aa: CASSNRGPYEQYF
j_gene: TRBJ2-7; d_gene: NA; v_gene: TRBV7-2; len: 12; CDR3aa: CASSFGVHEQYF
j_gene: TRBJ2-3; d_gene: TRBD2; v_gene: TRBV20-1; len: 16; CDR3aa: CSARDSRGGGTDTQYF
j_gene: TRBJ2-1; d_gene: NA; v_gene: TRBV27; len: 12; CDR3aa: CASRGPGFEQFF
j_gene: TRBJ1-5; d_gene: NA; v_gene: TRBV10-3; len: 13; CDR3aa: CAITSRAGQPQHF
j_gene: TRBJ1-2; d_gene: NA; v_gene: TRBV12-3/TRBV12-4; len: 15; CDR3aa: CASSLAHGRAGGYTF
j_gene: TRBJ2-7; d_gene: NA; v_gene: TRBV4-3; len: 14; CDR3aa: CASSSTTYSYEQYF
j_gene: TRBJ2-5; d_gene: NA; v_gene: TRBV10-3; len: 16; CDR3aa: CAISELESRSEETQYF
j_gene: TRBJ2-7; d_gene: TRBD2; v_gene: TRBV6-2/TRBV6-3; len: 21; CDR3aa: CASSYGSLYTSGRAVGYEQYF
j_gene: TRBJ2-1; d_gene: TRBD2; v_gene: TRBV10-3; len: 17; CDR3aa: CAISDPVGGITYNEQFF
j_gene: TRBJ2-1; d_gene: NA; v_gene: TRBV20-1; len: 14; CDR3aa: CSALTGSSYNEQFF
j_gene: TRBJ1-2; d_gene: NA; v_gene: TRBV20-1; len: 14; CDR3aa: CSARDGGANYGYTF
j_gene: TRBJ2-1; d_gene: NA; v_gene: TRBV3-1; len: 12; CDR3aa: CASSQGRDLEFF
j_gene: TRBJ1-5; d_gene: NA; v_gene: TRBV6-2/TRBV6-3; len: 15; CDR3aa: CASKLTPDVSQPQHF
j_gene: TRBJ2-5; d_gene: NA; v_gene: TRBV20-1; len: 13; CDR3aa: CSARAMVGETQYF
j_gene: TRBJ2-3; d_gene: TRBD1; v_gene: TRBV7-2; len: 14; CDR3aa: CASSQDRGSDTQYF
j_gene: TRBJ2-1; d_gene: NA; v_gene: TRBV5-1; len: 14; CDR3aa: CASARLASYNEQFF
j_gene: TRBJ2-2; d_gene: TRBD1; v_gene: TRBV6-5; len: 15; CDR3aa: CASSLTGDGNGELFF
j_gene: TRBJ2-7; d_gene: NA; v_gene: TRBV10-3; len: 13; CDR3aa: CAIMAGGSYEQYF
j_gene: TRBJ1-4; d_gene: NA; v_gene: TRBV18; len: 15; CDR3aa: CASSPPGLDNEKLFF
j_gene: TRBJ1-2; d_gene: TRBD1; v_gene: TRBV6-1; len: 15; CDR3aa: CASSEDRGTRYGYTF
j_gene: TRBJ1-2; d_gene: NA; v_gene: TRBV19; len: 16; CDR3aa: CASSTGGLRGGYGYTF
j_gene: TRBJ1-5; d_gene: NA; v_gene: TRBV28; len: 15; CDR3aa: CASSYQGSSNQPQHF
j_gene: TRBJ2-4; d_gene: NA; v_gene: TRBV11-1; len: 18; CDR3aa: CASSKLSLKGLAKNIQYF
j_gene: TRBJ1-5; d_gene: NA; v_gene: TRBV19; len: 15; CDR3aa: CASSKGTNSNQPQHF
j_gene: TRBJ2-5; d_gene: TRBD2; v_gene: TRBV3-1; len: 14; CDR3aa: CASSQAAGVETQYF
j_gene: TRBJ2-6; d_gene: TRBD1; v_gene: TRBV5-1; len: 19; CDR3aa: CASSLSPGQGYSGANVLTF
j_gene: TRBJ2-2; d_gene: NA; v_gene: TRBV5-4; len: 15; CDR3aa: CASSRTSTNTGELFF
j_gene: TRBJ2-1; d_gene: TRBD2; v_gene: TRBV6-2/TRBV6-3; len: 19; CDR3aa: CASSYSRTSGPSSYNEQFF
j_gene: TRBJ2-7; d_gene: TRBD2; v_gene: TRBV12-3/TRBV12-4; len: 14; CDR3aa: CASSVKLAGYEQYF
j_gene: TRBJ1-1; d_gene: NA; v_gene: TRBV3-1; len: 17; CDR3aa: CASSQYPSGRSNTEAFF
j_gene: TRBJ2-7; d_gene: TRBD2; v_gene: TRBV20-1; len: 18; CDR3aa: CSAQEPWPTSGGSYEQYF
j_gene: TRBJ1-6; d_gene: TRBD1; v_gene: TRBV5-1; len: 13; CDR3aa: CASSDRENSPLHF